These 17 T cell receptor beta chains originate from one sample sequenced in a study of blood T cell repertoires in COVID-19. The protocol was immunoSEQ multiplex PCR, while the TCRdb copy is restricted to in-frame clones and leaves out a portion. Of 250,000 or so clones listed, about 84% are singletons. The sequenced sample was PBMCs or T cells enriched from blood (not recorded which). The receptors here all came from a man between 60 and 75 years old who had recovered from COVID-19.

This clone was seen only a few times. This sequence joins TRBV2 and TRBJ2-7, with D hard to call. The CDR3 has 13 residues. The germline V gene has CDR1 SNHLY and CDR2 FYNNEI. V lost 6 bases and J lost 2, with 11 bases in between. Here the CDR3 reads CASSPPFAYEQYF. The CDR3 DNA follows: TGTGCCAGCAGCCCCCCCTTTGCCTACGAGCAGTACTTC.

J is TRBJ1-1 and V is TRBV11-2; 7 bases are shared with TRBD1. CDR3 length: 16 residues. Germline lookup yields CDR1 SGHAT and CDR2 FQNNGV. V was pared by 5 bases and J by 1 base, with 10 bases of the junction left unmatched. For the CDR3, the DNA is TGTGCCAGCAGCCCCCAAACAGGGGCTGCGAACACTGAAGCTTTCTTT. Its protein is CASSPQTGAANTEAFF. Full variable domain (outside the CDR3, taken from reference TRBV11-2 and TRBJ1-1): EAGVAQSPRYKIIEKRQSVAFWCNPISGHATLYWYQQILGQGPKLLIQFQNNGVVDDSQLPKDRFSAERLKGVDSTLKIQPAKLEDSAVYLCASSPQTGAANTEAFFGQGTRLTVV.

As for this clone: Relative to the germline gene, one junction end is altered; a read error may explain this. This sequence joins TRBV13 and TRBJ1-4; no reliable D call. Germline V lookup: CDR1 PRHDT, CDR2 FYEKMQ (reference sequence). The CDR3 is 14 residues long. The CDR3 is CASSLGGRAGKLFF. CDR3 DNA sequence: TGTGCCAGCAGCCTAGGAGGGCGGGCAGGAAAACTGTTTTTT.

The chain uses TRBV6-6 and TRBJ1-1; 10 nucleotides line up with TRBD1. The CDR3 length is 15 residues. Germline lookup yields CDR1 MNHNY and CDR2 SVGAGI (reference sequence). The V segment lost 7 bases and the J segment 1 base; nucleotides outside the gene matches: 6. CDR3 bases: TGTGCCAGCACCCGACAGGGGGCGCGGAACACTGAAGCTTTCTTT. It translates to CASTRQGARNTEAFF.

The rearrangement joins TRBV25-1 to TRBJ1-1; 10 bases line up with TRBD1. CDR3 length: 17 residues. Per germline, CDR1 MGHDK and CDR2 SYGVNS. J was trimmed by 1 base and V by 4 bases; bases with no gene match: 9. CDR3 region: CASSGNYRDRGNTEAFF. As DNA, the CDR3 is TGTGCCAGCAGTGGCAATTACCGGGACAGGGGGAACACTGAAGCTTTCTTT.

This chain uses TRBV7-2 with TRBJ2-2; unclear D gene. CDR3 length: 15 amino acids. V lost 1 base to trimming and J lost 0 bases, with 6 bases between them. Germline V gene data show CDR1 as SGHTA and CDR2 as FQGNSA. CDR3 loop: CASSLGRSNTGELFF. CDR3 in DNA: TGTGCCAGCAGCTTAGGCCGGTCGAACACCGGGGAGCTGTTTTTT.

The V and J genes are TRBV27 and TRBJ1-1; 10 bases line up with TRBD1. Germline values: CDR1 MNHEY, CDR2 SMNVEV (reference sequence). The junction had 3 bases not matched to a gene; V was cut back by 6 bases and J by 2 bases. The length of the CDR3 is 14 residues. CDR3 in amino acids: CASRVTGGNTEAFF. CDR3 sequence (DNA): TGTGCCAGCAGGGTGACAGGGGGCAACACTGAAGCTTTCTTT.

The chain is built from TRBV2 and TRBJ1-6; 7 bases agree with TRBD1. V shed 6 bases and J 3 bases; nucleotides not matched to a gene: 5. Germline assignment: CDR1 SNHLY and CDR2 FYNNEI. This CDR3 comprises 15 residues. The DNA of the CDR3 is TGTGCCAGCAGCCAGACAGGGAACTATAATTCACCCCTCCACTTT. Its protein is CASSQTGNYNSPLHF.

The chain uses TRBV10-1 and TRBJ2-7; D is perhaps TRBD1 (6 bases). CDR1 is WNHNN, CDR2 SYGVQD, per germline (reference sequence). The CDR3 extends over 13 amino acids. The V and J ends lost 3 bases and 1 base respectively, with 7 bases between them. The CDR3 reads CASSEQGSYEQYF. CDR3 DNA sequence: TGCGCCAGCAGTGAACAGGGTTCCTACGAGCAGTACTTC.

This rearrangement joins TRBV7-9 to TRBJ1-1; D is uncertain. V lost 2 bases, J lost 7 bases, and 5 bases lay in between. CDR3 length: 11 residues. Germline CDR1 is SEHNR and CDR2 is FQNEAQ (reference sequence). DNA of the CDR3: TGTGCCAGCAGCTTAATACTTGAAGCTTTCTTT. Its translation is CASSLILEAFF.

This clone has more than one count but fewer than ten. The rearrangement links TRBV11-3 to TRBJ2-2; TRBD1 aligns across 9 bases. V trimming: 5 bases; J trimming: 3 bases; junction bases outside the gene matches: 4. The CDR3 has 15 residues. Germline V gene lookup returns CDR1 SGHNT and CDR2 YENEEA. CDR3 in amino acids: CASSGDREYTGELFF. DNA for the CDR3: TGTGCCAGCAGCGGGGACAGGGAATACACCGGGGAGCTGTTTTTT. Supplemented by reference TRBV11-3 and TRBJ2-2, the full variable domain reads EAGVVQSPRYKIIEKKQPVAFWCNPISGHNTLYWYLQNLGQGPELLIRYENEEAVDDSQLPKDRFSAERLKGVDSTLKIQPAELGDSAVYLCASSGDREYTGELFFGEGSRLTVL.

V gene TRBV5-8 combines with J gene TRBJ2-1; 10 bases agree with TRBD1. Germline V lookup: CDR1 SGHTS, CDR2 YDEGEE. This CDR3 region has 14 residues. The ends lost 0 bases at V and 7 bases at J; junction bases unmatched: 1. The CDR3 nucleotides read TGTGCCAGCAGCTTGGGGACAGGGGGGAATGAGCAGTTCTTC. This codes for CASSLGTGGNEQFF.

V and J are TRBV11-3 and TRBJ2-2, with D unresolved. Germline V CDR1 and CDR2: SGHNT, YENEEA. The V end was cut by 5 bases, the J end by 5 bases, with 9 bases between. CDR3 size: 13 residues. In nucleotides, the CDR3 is TGTGCCAGCAGCCTCCGACAAACCGGGGAGCTGTTTTTT. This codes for CASSLRQTGELFF.

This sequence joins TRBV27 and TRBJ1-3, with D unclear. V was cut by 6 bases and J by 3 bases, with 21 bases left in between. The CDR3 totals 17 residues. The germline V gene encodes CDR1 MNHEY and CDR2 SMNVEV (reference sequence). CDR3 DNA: TGTGCCAGCAGCGAAAACTTTGACACTTCTCTTGGAAACACCATATATTTT. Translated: CASSENFDTSLGNTIYF.

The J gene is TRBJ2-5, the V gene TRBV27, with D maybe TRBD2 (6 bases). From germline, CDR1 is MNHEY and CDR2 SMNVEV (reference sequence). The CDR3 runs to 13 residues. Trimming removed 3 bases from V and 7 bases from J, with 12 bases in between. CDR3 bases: TGTGCCAGCAGTTTGGGACTTTCCGGGACCCAGTACTTC. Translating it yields CASSLGLSGTQYF.

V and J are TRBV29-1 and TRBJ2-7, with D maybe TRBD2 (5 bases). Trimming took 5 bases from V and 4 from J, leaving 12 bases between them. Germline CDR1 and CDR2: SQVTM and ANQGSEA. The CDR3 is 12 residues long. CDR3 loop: CSVSGIRYEQYF. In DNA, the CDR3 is TGCAGCGTTTCCGGGATTCGTTACGAGCAGTACTTC.

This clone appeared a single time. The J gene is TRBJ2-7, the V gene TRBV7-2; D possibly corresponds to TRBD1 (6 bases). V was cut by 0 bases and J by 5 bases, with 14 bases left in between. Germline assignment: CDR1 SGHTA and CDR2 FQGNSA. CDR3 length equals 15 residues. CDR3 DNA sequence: TGTGCCAGCAGCTTAGCAGCCGGGACAATAAACGAGCAGTACTTC. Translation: CASSLAAGTINEQYF.